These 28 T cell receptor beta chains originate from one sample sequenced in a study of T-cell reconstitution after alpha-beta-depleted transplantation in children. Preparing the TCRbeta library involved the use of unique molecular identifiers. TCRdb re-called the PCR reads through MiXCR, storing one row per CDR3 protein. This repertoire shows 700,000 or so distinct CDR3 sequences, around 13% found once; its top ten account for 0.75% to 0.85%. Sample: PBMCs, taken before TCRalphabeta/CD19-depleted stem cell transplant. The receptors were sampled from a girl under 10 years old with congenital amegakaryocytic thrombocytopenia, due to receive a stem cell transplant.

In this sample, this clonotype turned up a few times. The CDR3 nucleotides are TGCAGCGTGGGACTAGCGGGAATGGAGACCCAGTACTTC. As protein: CSVGLAGMETQYF. The chain links TRBV29-1 to TRBJ2-5; 13 bases map to TRBD2. Germline CDR1 SQVTM, CDR2 ANQGSEA. Trimming removed 6 bases from V and 5 bases from J; junction bases left unmatched: 3. The CDR3 length is 13 residues.

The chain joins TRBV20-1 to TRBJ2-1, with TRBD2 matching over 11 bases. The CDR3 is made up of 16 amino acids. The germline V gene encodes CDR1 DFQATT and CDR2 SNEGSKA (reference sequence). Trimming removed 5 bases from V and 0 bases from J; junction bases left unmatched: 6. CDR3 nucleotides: TGCAGTGCTCCCGGGACTAGCGGTGGCTCCTACAATGAGCAGTTCTTC. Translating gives CSAPGTSGGSYNEQFF.

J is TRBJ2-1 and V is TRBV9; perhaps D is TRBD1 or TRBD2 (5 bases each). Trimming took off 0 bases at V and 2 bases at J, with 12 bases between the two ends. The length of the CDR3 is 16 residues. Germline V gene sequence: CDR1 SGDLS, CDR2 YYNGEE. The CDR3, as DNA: TGTGCCAGCAGCGTAGTAGGGGAGAGACCCTACAATGAGCAGTTCTTC. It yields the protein CASSVVGERPYNEQFF.

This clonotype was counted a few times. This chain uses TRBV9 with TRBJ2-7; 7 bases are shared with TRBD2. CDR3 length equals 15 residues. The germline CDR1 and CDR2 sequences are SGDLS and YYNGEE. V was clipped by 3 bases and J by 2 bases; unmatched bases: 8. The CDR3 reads CASSESSGSTYEQYF. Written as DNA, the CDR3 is TGTGCCAGCAGCGAATCTAGCGGCAGTACCTACGAGCAGTACTTC.

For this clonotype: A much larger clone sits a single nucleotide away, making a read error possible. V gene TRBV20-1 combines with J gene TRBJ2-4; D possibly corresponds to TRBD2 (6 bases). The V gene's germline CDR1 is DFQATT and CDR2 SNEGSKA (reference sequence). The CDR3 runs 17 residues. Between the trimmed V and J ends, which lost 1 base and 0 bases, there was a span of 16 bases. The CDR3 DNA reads TGCAGTGCTAGAGGGGACGGGAGAACTCTAGCCAAAAACATTCAGTACTTC. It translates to CSARGDGRTLAKNIQYF.

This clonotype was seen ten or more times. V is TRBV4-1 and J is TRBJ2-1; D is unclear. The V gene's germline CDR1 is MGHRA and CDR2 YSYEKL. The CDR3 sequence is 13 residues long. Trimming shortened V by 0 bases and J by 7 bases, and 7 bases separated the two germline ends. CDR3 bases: TGCGCCAGCAGCCAAGAAAGGGTGAATGAGCAGTTCTTC. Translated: CASSQERVNEQFF.

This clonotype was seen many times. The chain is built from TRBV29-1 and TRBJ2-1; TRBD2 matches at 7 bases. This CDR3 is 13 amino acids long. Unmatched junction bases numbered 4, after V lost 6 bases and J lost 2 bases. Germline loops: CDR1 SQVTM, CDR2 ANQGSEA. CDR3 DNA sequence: TGCAGCGTCTCTAGCGGAACCTACAATGAGCAGTTCTTC. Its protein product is CSVSSGTYNEQFF.

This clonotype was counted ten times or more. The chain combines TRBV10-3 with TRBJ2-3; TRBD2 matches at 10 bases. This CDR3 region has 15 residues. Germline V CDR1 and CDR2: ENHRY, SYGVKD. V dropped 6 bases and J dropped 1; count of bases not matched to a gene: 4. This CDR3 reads CAISGLAERTDTQYF. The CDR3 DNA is TGTGCCATCAGCGGACTAGCGGAGCGCACAGATACGCAGTATTTT.

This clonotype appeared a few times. CDR3 bases: TGTGCCAGCAGCTTAGCGATCCTAGCCGCCGGGGAGCTGTTTTTT. This translates into CASSLAILAAGELFF. The chain links TRBV7-8 to TRBJ2-2, with D possibly matching TRBD2 (5 bases). CDR1 is SGHVS and CDR2 is FQNEAQ in the germline V gene. V gave up 0 bases and J gave up 6 bases, with 11 bases separating them. This CDR3 spans 15 amino acids.

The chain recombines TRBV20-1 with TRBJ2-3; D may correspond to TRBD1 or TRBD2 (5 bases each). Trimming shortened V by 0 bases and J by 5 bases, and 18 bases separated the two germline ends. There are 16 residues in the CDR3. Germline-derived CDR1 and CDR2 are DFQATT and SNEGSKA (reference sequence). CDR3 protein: CSAREHRDVRGDTQYF. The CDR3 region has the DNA TGCAGTGCTAGAGAGCACCGGGACGTACGCGGAGATACGCAGTATTTT.

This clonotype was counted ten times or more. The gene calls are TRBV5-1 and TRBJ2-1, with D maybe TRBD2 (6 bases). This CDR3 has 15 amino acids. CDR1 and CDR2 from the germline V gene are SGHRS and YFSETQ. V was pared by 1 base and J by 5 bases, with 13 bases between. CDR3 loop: CASSLQAGYNNEQFF. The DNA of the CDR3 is TGCGCCAGCAGCTTGCAGGCGGGATACAACAATGAGCAGTTCTTC.

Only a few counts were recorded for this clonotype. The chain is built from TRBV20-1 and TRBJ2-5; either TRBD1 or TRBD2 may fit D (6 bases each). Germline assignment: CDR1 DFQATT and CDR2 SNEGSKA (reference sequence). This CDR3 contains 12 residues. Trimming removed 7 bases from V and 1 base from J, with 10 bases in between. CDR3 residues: CSVPGAQETQYF. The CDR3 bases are TGCAGTGTCCCGGGGGCCCAAGAGACCCAGTACTTC.

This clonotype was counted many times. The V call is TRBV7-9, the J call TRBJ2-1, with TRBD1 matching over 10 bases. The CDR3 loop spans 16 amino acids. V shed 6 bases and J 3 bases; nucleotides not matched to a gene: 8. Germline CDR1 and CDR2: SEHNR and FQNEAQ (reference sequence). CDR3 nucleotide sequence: TGTGCCAGCAGTCGGGACAGGGGAGTAATCTACAATGAGCAGTTCTTC. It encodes CASSRDRGVIYNEQFF. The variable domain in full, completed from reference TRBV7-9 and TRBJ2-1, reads DTGVSQNPRHKITKRGQNVTFRCDPISEHNRLYWYRQTLGQGPEFLTYFQNEAQLEKSRLLSDRFSAERPKGSFSTLEIQRTEQGDSAMYLCASSRDRGVIYNEQFFGPGTRLTVL.

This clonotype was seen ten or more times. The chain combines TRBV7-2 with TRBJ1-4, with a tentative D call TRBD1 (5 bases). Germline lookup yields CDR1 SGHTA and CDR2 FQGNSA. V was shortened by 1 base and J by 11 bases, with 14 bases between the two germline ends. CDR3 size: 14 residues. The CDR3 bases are TGTGCCAGCAGCTTAGGCAGGGTTCCGGGGAAACTGTTTTTT. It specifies CASSLGRVPGKLFF. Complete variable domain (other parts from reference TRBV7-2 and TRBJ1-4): GAGVSQSPSNKVTEKGKDVELRCDPISGHTALYWYRQSLGQGLEFLIYFQGNSAPDKSGLPSDRFSAERTGGSVSTLTIQRTQQEDSAVYLCASSLGRVPGKLFFGSGTQLSVL.

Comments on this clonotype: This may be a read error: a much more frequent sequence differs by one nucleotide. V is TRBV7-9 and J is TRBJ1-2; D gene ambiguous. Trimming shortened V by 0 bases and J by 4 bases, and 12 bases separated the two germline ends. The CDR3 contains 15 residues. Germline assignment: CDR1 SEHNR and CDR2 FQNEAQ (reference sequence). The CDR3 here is CASSLAPSAFYGYTF. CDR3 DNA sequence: TGTGCCAGCAGCTTAGCCCCGTCAGCCTTCTATGGCTACACCTTC. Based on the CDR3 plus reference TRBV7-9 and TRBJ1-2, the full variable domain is DTGVSQNPRHKITKRGQNVTFRCDPISEHNRLYWYRQTLGQGPEFLTYFQNEAQLEKSRLLSDRFSAERPKGSFSTLEIQRTEQGDSAMYLCASSLAPSAFYGYTFGSGTRLTVV.

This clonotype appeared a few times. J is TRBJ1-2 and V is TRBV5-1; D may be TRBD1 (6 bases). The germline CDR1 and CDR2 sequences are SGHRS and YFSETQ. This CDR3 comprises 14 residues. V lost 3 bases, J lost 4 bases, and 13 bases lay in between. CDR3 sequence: CASSSQPGAYGYTF. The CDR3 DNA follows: TGCGCCAGCAGCTCTCAGCCGGGGGCCTATGGCTACACCTTC.

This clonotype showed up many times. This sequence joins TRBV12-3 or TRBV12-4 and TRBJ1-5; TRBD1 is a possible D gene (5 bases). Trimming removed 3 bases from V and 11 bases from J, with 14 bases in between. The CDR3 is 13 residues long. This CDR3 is CASSFDSQETQHF. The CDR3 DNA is TGTGCCAGCAGTTTTGACAGTCAAGAGACCCAGCATTTT.

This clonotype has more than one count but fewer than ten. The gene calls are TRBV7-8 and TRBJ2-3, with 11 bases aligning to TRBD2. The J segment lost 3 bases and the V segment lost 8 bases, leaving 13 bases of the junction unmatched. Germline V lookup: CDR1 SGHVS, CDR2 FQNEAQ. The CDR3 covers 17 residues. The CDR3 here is CASLGLLAGEGTDTQYF. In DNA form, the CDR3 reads TGTGCCAGCTTAGGGTTACTAGCGGGAGAGGGGACAGATACGCAGTATTTT.

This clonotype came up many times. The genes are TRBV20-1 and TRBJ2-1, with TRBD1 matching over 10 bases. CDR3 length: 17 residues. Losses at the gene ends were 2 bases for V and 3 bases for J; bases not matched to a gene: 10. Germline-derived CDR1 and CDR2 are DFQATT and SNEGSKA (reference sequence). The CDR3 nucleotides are TGCAGTGCTAGAAGGACAGGGGGTCCTCGGATCTACAATGAGCAGTTCTTC. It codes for CSARRTGGPRIYNEQFF.

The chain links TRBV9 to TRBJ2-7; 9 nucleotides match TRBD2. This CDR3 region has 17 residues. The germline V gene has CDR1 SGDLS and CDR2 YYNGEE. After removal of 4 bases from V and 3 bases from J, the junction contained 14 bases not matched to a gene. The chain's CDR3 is CASSRGEAGGLGYEQYF. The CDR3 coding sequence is TGTGCCAGCAGCCGCGGTGAAGCGGGAGGTTTGGGCTACGAGCAGTACTTC.

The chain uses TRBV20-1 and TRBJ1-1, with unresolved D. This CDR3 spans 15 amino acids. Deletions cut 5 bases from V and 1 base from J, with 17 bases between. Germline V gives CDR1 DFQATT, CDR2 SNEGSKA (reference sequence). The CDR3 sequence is CSASGVPHGNTEAFF. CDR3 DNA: TGCAGTGCTTCTGGGGTTCCCCATGGGAACACTGAAGCTTTCTTT.

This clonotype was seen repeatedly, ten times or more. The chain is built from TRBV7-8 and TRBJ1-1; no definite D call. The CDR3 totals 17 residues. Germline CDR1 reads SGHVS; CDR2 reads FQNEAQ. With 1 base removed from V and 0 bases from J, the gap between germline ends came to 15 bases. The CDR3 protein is CASSLGRGWQLNTEAFF. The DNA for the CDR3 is TGTGCCAGCAGCTTAGGGCGTGGGTGGCAGCTGAACACTGAAGCTTTCTTT. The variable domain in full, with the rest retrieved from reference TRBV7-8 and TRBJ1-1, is GAGVSQSPRYKVAKRGQDVALRCDPISGHVSLFWYQQALGQGPEFLTYFQNEAQLDKSGLPSDRFFAERPEGSVSTLKIQRTQQEDSAVYLCASSLGRGWQLNTEAFFGQGTRLTVV.

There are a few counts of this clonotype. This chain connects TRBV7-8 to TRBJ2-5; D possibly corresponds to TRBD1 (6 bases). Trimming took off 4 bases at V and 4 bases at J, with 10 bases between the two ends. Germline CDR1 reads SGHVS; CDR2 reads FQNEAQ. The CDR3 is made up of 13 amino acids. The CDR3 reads CASSSGQTETQYF. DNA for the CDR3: TGTGCCAGCAGCTCCGGACAGACAGAGACCCAGTACTTC.

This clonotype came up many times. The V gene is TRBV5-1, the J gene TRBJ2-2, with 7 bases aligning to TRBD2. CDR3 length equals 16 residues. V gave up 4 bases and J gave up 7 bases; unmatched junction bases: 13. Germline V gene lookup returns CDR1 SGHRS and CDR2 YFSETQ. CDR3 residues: CASSRTGAGVDGELFF. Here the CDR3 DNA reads TGCGCCAGCAGCCGAACCGGGGCGGGAGTTGACGGGGAGCTGTTTTTT.

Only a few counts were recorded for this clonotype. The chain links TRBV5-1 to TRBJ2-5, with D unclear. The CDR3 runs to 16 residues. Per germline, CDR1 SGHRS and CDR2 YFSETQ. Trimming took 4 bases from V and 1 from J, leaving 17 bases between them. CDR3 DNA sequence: TGCGCCAGCAGCACACCGGCCGGATTCCCCCAAGAGACCCAGTACTTC. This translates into CASSTPAGFPQETQYF.

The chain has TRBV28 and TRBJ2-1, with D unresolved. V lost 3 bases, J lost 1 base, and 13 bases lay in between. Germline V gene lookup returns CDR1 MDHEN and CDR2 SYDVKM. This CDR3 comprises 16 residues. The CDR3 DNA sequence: TGTGCCAGCAGTTTTTTAAGAGTCACGTCCTACAATGAGCAGTTCTTC. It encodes CASSFLRVTSYNEQFF. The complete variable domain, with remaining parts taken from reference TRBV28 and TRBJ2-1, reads DVKVTQSSRYLVKRTGEKVFLECVQDMDHENMFWYRQDPGLGLRLIYFSYDVKMKEKGDIPEGYSVSREKKERFSLILESASTNQTSMYLCASSFLRVTSYNEQFFGPGTRLTVL.

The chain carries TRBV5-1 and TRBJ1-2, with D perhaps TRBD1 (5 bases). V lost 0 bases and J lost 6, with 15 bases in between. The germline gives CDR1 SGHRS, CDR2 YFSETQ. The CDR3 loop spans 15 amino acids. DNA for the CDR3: TGCGCCAGCAGCTTGGGGGGCGCCGGGGAAGATGGCTACACCTTC. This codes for CASSLGGAGEDGYTF.

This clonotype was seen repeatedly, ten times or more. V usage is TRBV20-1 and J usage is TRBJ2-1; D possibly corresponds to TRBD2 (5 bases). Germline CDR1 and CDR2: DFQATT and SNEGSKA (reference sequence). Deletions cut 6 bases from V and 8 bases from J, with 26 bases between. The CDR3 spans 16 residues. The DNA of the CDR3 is TGCAGTGCCAGAAAAGTACTAGTCGTTCGGTTGGATGAGCAGTTCTTC. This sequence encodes CSARKVLVVRLDEQFF.